This TCR beta chain is from a study of CD8 T cells in Susac syndrome. The diagnostic criteria for definite or probable disease, as recently defined, were met by the patients with Susac syndrome. Reverse transcription of about 0.5 to 1 ug RNA was carried out with random hexamers. TCRdb used MiXCR to reprocess the immunoSEQ multiplex PCR reads, holding one entry per CDR3 protein. The data contain around 170,000 distinct CDR3 sequences, approximately 95% of them singletons. This CDR3 is built from 13 residues. The germline gives CDR1 MNHEY, CDR2 SVGAGI. The V and J ends lost 5 bases and 8 bases respectively, with 13 bases between them.

The sample consisted of CD8+ T cells from PBMCs. The chain has TRBV6-5 and TRBJ1-3; no reliable D call. This clonotype originated in a human donor with Susac syndrome. CDR3 DNA sequence: TGTGCCAGCAGTCCCCCGGAGTTAGACACCATATATTTT. It translates to CASSPPELDTIYF.